The 17 T cell receptor beta chains presented below share a single source sample, sequenced in a study of cytomegalovirus exposure and HLA in healthy donors (TCRdb year 2017). Library creation used the immunoSEQ multiplex PCR assay. The multiplex PCR relied on a mix of 60 forward primers for TCR Vbeta segments and 13 reverse primers for TCR Jbeta segments. TCRdb mirrors the immuneACCESS table, restricted to in-frame sequences. Some clones are absent from its copies; in checked studies, under half trace to an unresolved V gene, and the reason for the others is unknown. This sample gives about 69,000 clones in total; roughly three quarters of them show up just once. Together, the top ten hold 3% to 4% of the sample. The specimen was PBMCs. The receptors come from a man aged 18 to 30 in good health and CMV-seronegative.

V is TRBV6-5 and J is TRBJ2-7; 9 nucleotides agree with TRBD1. This CDR3 contains 13 residues. Germline trimming cut 6 bases from V and 5 bases from J; bases unmatched to any gene: 5. Germline V gene lookup returns CDR1 MNHEY and CDR2 SVGAGI. CDR3 residues: CASSGQGRHEQYF. CDR3 DNA: TGTGCCAGCAGCGGACAGGGGCGGCACGAGCAGTACTTC.

The chain recombines TRBV21-1 with TRBJ2-7; the table names TRBD1, a call not compared with the DNA. TRBV21-1 is deemed a pseudogene. The CDR3 spans 16 residues. This CDR3 reads CASSKCRLQGTHEQYV. The CDR3 DNA reads as TGTGCCAGCAGCAAATGCCGTCTACAGGGCACCCACGAGCAGTACGTC.

The chain employs TRBV28 and TRBJ2-3, with D possibly being TRBD2 (6 bases). This CDR3 region has 16 residues. Looked up from germline, CDR1 is MDHEN and CDR2 is SYDVKM. With 7 bases removed from V and 2 bases from J, the gap between germline ends came to 19 bases. CDR3 DNA sequence: TGTGCCAGCACTTTGGGGGACTTGGGATACACAGATACGCAGTATTTT. It is translated as CASTLGDLGYTDTQYF.

The chain employs TRBV19 and TRBJ1-5; 7 bases match TRBD1. Unmatched junction bases numbered 5, after V lost 4 bases and J lost 2 bases. The length of the CDR3 is 15 residues. CDR1 LNHDA and CDR2 SQIVND come from the germline V gene (reference sequence). DNA for the CDR3: TGTGCCAGTAGTACTTTAGACAGGGGCAATCAGCCCCAGCATTTT. Translating gives CASSTLDRGNQPQHF.

The CDR3 DNA reads TGTGCCAGCAGCCAAGGGAGGGCTGGGGCCAACGTCCTGACTTTC. Its protein is CASSQGRAGANVLTF. The chain uses TRBV4-2 and TRBJ2-6; perhaps TRBD2 as D (6 bases). V was cut by 1 base and J by 2 bases, with 6 bases left in between. The germline gives CDR1 LGHNA, CDR2 YNFKEQ. This CDR3 is built from 15 residues.

The chain recombines TRBV19 with TRBJ2-7, with 7 bases that match TRBD1. Germline CDR1 and CDR2: LNHDA and SQIVND (reference sequence). V lost 5 bases and J lost 6; bases outside the gene matches: 7. The CDR3 sequence is 13 residues long. The CDR3 here is CASSESTGSEQYV. The CDR3, as DNA: TGTGCCAGTAGTGAGTCGACAGGGAGCGAGCAGTACGTC.

The rearrangement uses TRBV7-8 and TRBJ1-3; D may be TRBD1 (6 bases). There are 17 residues in the CDR3. CDR1 is SGHVS, CDR2 FQNEAQ, per germline. V was cut by 5 bases and J by 4 bases, with 21 bases left in between. The CDR3 coding sequence is TGTGCCAGCAGCGGTCGATCCGGGACACCCGGGGGAAACACCATATATTTT. It yields the protein CASSGRSGTPGGNTIYF.

The chain combines TRBV11-2 with TRBJ2-2; 10 nucleotides match TRBD1. Germline V CDR1 and CDR2: SGHAT, FQNNGV. Trimming took 5 bases from V and 8 from J; bases not matched to a gene: 17. The CDR3 sequence is 18 residues long. The CDR3 nucleotides are TGTGCCAGCAGCCGATGGCAGGCGGGACAGGGGATCGTTGGGGAGCTGTTTTTT. As protein: CASSRWQAGQGIVGELFF.

V and J are TRBV19 and TRBJ1-4; D uncertain. The germline gives CDR1 LNHDA, CDR2 SQIVND (reference sequence). Trimming took off 0 bases at V and 7 bases at J, with 6 bases between the two ends. The CDR3 has 13 amino acids. The CDR3 DNA reads as TGTGCCAGTAGTATAGAACCCGGTGAAAAACTGTTTTTT. Encoded protein: CASSIEPGEKLFF.

The J gene is TRBJ2-7, the V gene TRBV4-2, with 7 bases fitting TRBD2. The V segment lost 4 bases and the J segment 2 bases; nucleotides outside the gene matches: 20. Germline assignment: CDR1 LGHNA and CDR2 YNFKEQ. This CDR3 region has 19 residues. The CDR3 loop is CASSPTGGFGGLQTYEQYF. CDR3 nucleotides: TGTGCCAGCAGCCCGACTGGCGGCTTTGGGGGACTACAAACCTACGAGCAGTACTTC.

The chain is built from TRBV5-1 and TRBJ2-5; possible D gene TRBD1, 6 bases. Deletions cut 5 bases from V and 7 bases from J, with 12 bases between. This CDR3 has 12 residues. Looked up from germline, CDR1 is SGHRS and CDR2 is YFSETQ. CDR3: CASSRQVGTQYF. The CDR3 bases are TGCGCCAGCAGTAGACAGGTCGGGACCCAGTACTTC.

This clone came up a few times. In nucleotides, the CDR3 is TGTGCCAGTAATCCTAGCGGGGGACTTTACAATGAGCAGTTCTTC. It yields the protein CASNPSGGLYNEQFF. The chain recombines TRBV19 with TRBJ2-1, with 10 bases aligning to TRBD2. The CDR3 length is 15 residues. Germline CDR1 and CDR2: LNHDA and SQIVND (reference sequence). V was clipped by 7 bases and J by 4 bases; unmatched bases: 7.

This clone was recorded a few times. The chain recombines TRBV6-6 with TRBJ1-1; tentative D call: TRBD1 (5 bases). Germline V CDR1 and CDR2: MNHNY, SVGAGI (reference sequence). CDR3 length equals 12 residues. V shed 10 bases and J shed 2 bases, with 11 bases lying between them. This CDR3 is CATYRGNTEAFF. The CDR3 DNA reads as TGTGCCACCTATAGGGGTAACACTGAAGCTTTCTTT.

This chain links TRBV6-1 with TRBJ2-7, with D uncertain. The V end lost 1 base, the J end lost 1 base, and 5 bases lay between the germline ends. The V gene's germline CDR1 is MNHNS and CDR2 SASEGT. CDR3 length equals 13 residues. CDR3 DNA: TGTGCCAGCAGTGAAGGGGCATCCTACGAGCAGTACGTC. This translates into CASSEGASYEQYV.

The rearrangement joins TRBV4-3 to TRBJ2-1, with 11 bases lining up with TRBD2. Losses at the gene ends were 3 bases for V and 3 bases for J; bases not matched to a gene: 7. The CDR3 spans 17 residues. CDR1 is LGHNA, CDR2 YSLEER, per germline. The CDR3 sequence: CASSQILSGGGYNEQFF. The CDR3 coding sequence is TGCGCCAGCAGCCAGATCCTTAGCGGGGGGGGCTACAATGAGCAGTTCTTC.

There are a few counts of this clone. The chain has TRBV28 and TRBJ1-5, with 7 bases that match TRBD1. Looked up from germline, CDR1 is MDHEN and CDR2 is SYDVKM. The V segment lost 5 bases and the J segment 4 bases; nucleotides outside the gene matches: 14. This CDR3 contains 17 residues. The CDR3 is CASSTRRQGGGNQPQHF. DNA of the CDR3: TGTGCCAGCAGTACGCGACGGCAGGGGGGCGGTAATCAGCCCCAGCATTTT. The full variable domain, in which reference TRBV28 and TRBJ1-5 provide the parts outside the CDR3, is DVKVTQSSRYLVKRTGEKVFLECVQDMDHENMFWYRQDPGLGLRLIYFSYDVKMKEKGDIPEGYSVSREKKERFSLILESASTNQTSMYLCASSTRRQGGGNQPQHFGDGTRLSIL.

This chain joins TRBV7-9 and TRBJ1-1; 7 positions match TRBD1. In germline, CDR1 is SEHNR, CDR2 FQNEAQ (reference sequence). CDR3 length: 16 amino acids. V lost 5 bases and J lost 2; bases outside the gene matches: 11. The CDR3 DNA reads TGTGCCAGCAGCGCCTACAACAGGGGCCTCAACACTGAAGCTTTCTTT. This translates into CASSAYNRGLNTEAFF.